This T cell receptor beta chain was found in a study of blood T cell repertoires in COVID-19. This CDR3 has 18 residues. Sequenced by immunoSEQ multiplex PCR; TCRdb stores in-frame clones only, minus some. Of roughly 150,000 clones in the sample, around 80% were seen once. This clone has a handful of counts. The sample was PBMCs or T cells enriched from blood (not recorded which). This sequence originates from a woman between 70 and 85 years old in a cohort exposed to, infected with or recovered from COVID-19 (not recorded which). The gene calls are TRBV21-1 and TRBJ2-6; TRBD2 reflects the table's D call only, with no check against the DNA. TRBV21-1 corresponds to a pseudogene. The chain's CDR3 is CASSKAPVSTSGANVLTF. For the CDR3, the DNA is TGTGCCAGCAGCAAAGCGCCTGTAAGCACCTCTGGGGCCAACGTCCTGACTTTC.